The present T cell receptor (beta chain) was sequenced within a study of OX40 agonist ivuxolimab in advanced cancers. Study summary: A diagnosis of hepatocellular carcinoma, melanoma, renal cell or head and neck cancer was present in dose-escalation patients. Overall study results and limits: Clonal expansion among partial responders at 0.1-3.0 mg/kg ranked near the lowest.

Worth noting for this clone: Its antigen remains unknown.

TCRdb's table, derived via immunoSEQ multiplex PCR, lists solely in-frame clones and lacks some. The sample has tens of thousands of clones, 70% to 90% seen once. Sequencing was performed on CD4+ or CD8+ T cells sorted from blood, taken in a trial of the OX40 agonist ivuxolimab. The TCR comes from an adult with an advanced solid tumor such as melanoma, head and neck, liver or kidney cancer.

This CDR3 reads CASSAGGVVNQPQHF. The CDR3 bases are TGTGCCAGCAGCGCGGGCGGCGTTGTCAATCAGCCCCAGCATTTT. The chain is built from TRBV7-6 and TRBJ1-5, with D hard to call. Trimming stripped 5 bases from V and 3 bases from J, with 14 bases between. The CDR3 length is 15 residues. Germline CDR1 reads SGHVS; CDR2 reads FNYEAQ. The whole variable domain, remainder taken from reference TRBV7-6 and TRBJ1-5, is GAGVSQSPRYKVTKRGQDVALRCDPISGHVSLYWYRQALGQGPEFLTYFNYEAQQDKSGLPNDRFSAERPEGSISTLTIQRTEQRDSAMYRCASSAGGVVNQPQHFGDGTRLSIL.